This section outlines one T cell receptor (beta chain) sequence together with its context. Its specificity is unknown. The data are from a study of Ad26.COV2.S vaccination and SARS-CoV-2 variants. About the study: The donor participated in the COV1001 trial, in its Ad26.COV2.S arm. Study results and limitations: Following vaccination, spike-specific CD8+ and CD4+ T cell responses reportedly exhibited substantial breadth. The TCR breadth and depth analyses may have produced an underestimate of total T cell responses.

After removal of 4 bases from V and 2 bases from J, the junction contained 6 bases not matched to a gene. Germline CDR1 SNHLY, CDR2 FYNNEI. The CDR3 consists of 18 residues. Using immunoSEQ multiplex PCR, the repertoire was profiled, and TCRdb retains in-frame clones only, with some absent. Of around 320,000 clones in the sample, around 85% were seen once. Treatment described: about 20 received Ad26.COV2.S at low or high dose, single or two shots; several received placebo; per-sample allocation not given. Day 63 after the first injection of vaccine or placebo was the sampling time. The administered vaccine (an Ad26 vector) expressed Wuhan-strain SARS-CoV-2 spike.

The receptor's source is a person aged 18-60 years who received the Ad26.COV2.S COVID-19 vaccine or a placebo. The sequenced sample was peripheral blood, obtained in a trial of Ad26.COV2.S vaccine versus placebo. The V call is TRBV2, the J call TRBJ2-6; TRBD1 matches 12 bases. The CDR3 reads CASSVRDRGLAGANVLTF. DNA of the CDR3: TGTGCCAGCAGTGTTCGGGACAGGGGGCTGGCTGGGGCCAACGTCCTGACTTTC.